Each of the 18 T cell receptor beta chains below was sequenced from the same sample in a study of metastatic and nonmetastatic thyroid tumors. TCRdb ran MiXCR on the PCR reads. The sample holds about 25,000 clones, roughly 20% seen once. Thyroid surgery was performed in patients who had received no treatment beforehand. The sequenced sample was blood. These TCRs come from a male donor with papillary thyroid cancer or a benign thyroid nodule (not recorded which). Some clones in this sample may be carry-over from other donors' samples.

This clone was counted at least ten times. This rearrangement joins TRBV4-2 to TRBJ1-1; 7 bases map to TRBD1. The CDR3 totals 14 residues. CDR1 is LGHNA, CDR2 YNFKEQ, per germline. The V and J ends lost 4 bases and 1 base, in that order; junction bases with no gene match: 3. The CDR3 coding sequence is TGTGCCAGCAGCCTGGGACAGACGAACACTGAAGCTTTCTTT. It translates to CASSLGQTNTEAFF.

The table lists this clone with many counts. The chain joins TRBV11-2 to TRBJ2-1, with D unclear. The CDR3 has 11 amino acids. V lost 1 base and J lost 14, with 9 bases in between. The germline V gene has CDR1 SGHAT and CDR2 FQNNGV. This CDR3 reads CASSLGSLKFF. In DNA form, the CDR3 reads TGTGCCAGCAGCTTAGGTTCCCTCAAGTTCTTC.

This clone was seen many times. V is TRBV10-3 and J is TRBJ1-2, with a tentative D call TRBD1 (6 bases). The CDR3 contains 15 residues. Germline values: CDR1 ENHRY, CDR2 SYGVKD. V dropped 7 bases and J dropped 8 bases, with 23 bases sitting between them. CDR3 nucleotide sequence: TGTGCCATCACCTCCAGGGCAGATCCCCAGGGGGGCTACACCTTC. This gives the protein CAITSRADPQGGYTF.

In this sample, this clone turned up many times. This rearrangement joins TRBV6-1 to TRBJ1-5, with 7 bases that match TRBD1. This CDR3 comprises 16 residues. Per germline, CDR1 MNHNS and CDR2 SASEGT. The J segment lost 0 bases and the V segment lost 6 bases, leaving 8 bases of the junction unmatched. CDR3 residues: CASRGGTAYSNQPQHF. The CDR3 nucleotides are TGTGCCAGCAGAGGGGGGACAGCGTATAGCAATCAGCCCCAGCATTTT.

There are many counts of this clone. The chain carries TRBV4-1 and TRBJ2-1; 8 bases match TRBD2. From germline, CDR1 is MGHRA and CDR2 YSYEKL. With 4 bases clipped from V and 0 bases from J, the junction kept 8 bases outside the gene matches. The CDR3 runs 17 residues. The CDR3 loop is CASSPSGGMSSYNEQFF. CDR3 in DNA: TGCGCCAGCAGCCCCTCGGGAGGGATGAGCTCCTACAATGAGCAGTTCTTC.

On this clone itself: Since the CDR3 does not end with the conserved phenylalanine or tryptophan, this likely comes from a read error. The DNA is omitted, as the CDR3 cannot be located on it reliably, and the CDR3 follows TCRdb's listing. This sequence joins TRBV28 and TRBJ1-2; TRBD1 is the table's D call and was not checked against the DNA. The CDR3 adds up to 14 amino acids, both ends counted. CDR1 MDHEN and CDR2 SYDVKM come from the germline V gene. The CDR3 spells CANSPQGESYGYTC.

In this sample, this clone turned up many times. The rearrangement links TRBV10-2 to TRBJ1-1; the D gene is possibly TRBD1 (6 bases). This CDR3 spans 11 amino acids. V shed 6 bases and J shed 8 bases, with 10 bases lying between them. Germline V gene lookup returns CDR1 WSHSY and CDR2 SAAADI. The CDR3 region has the DNA TGCGCCAGCAGCACAGGGTTAGAAGCTTTCTTT. Amino acid sequence: CASSTGLEAFF.

The sample holds many counts of this clone. The V call is TRBV5-1, the J call TRBJ2-1, with 7 bases aligning to TRBD2. The V and J ends lost 4 bases and 2 bases, in that order; junction bases with no gene match: 6. Germline V lookup: CDR1 SGHRS, CDR2 YFSETQ. CDR3 size: 15 residues. CDR3 region: CASSLGGSTYNEQFF. The DNA of the CDR3 is TGCGCCAGCAGCCTCGGGGGGTCCACCTACAATGAGCAGTTCTTC.

This clone was counted ten times or more. This chain links TRBV28 with TRBJ2-7; 8 bases are shared with TRBD2. CDR3 length: 14 residues. J gave up 2 bases and V 6 bases, and 6 bases lay outside the gene matches. From germline, CDR1 is MDHEN and CDR2 SYDVKM. The CDR3 DNA reads as TGTGCCAGCAGGAGTAGCGGGGAAACCTACGAGCAGTACTTC. Its translation: CASRSSGETYEQYF. The full variable domain, rest sourced from reference TRBV28 and TRBJ2-7, is DVKVTQSSRYLVKRTGEKVFLECVQDMDHENMFWYRQDPGLGLRLIYFSYDVKMKEKGDIPEGYSVSREKKERFSLILESASTNQTSMYLCASRSSGETYEQYFGPGTRLTVT.

The J gene is TRBJ1-1, the V gene TRBV7-3; 7 bases line up with TRBD1. V lost 2 bases and J lost 6; bases outside the gene matches: 12. The CDR3 consists of 16 residues. CDR1 is SGHTA and CDR2 is FQGTGA in the germline V gene. The CDR3 bases are TGTGCCAGCAGCTTATGTGGGGACAGCCCTTTGGCTGAAGCTTTCTTT. It translates to CASSLCGDSPLAEAFF. The full variable domain, rest sourced from reference TRBV7-3 and TRBJ1-1, is GAGVSQTPSNKVTEKGKYVELRCDPISGHTALYWYRQSLGQGPEFLIYFQGTGAADDSGLPNDRFFAVRPEGSVSTLKIQRTERGDSAVYLCASSLCGDSPLAEAFFGQGTRLTVV.

This clone was seen a handful of times. The chain joins TRBV9 to TRBJ1-3; TRBD1 is a possible D gene (5 bases). Trimming shortened V by 0 bases and J by 2 bases, and 9 bases separated the two germline ends. The CDR3 consists of 15 residues. Germline CDR1 SGDLS, CDR2 YYNGEE. CDR3 in DNA: TGTGCCAGCAGCGTAGGAGGGACCGCTGGAAACACCATATATTTT. Its translation: CASSVGGTAGNTIYF.

This clone was seen repeatedly, ten times or more. A much larger clone lies one base from this, so it may be a read error. Other DNA sequences in this sample translate to the same CDR3. This chain uses TRBV28 with TRBJ1-1; 8 bases align to TRBD1. Germline assignment: CDR1 MDHEN and CDR2 SYDVKM. The ends lost 5 bases at V and 5 bases at J; junction bases unmatched: 10. The CDR3 is 15 residues long. The CDR3 spells CASSPLQGAGTEAFF. DNA of the CDR3: TGTGCCAGCAGTCCACTGCAGGGGGCGGGAACTGAAGCTTTCTTT.

In its sample, this clone was seen many times. The chain uses TRBV5-1 and TRBJ2-5; 8 nucleotides align to TRBD2. The germline V gene has CDR1 SGHRS and CDR2 YFSETQ. The junction had 6 bases not matched to a gene; V was cut back by 0 bases and J by 5 bases. The CDR3 has 15 amino acids. The CDR3 here is CASSLAAGGGETQYF. As DNA, the CDR3 is TGCGCCAGCAGCTTGGCGGCGGGGGGCGGTGAGACCCAGTACTTC.

This clone has a handful of counts. A read error may produce the germline difference seen at one junction end. CDR3 in amino acids: CTSSYQGQGSFNQPQHF. The CDR3, as DNA: TGTACCAGCAGTTACCAGGGACAGGGGTCTTTCAATCAGCCCCAGCATTTT. The V and J genes are TRBV6-5 and TRBJ1-5; 10 nucleotides match TRBD1. This CDR3 comprises 17 residues. From germline, CDR1 is MNHEY and CDR2 SVGAGI.

Relative to its sample, this clone is medium-sized. This chain connects TRBV11-2 to TRBJ2-7; D may be TRBD2 (5 bases). The CDR3 is 12 residues long. The V gene's germline CDR1 is SGHAT and CDR2 FQNNGV. Trimming removed 3 bases from V and 9 bases from J, with 12 bases in between. CDR3 amino acids: CASSFDLAAQYF. CDR3 in DNA: TGTGCCAGCAGCTTTGATCTAGCCGCGCAGTACTTC.

This clone was recorded at least ten times. The chain uses TRBV5-6 and TRBJ2-7; no definite D call. The germline CDR1 and CDR2 sequences are SGHDT and YYEEEE. Trimming removed 4 bases from V and 6 bases from J, with 11 bases in between. The CDR3 has 12 residues. The CDR3 spells CASSILSGEQYF. The CDR3 DNA is TGTGCCAGCAGCATCCTCAGTGGCGAGCAGTACTTC. The variable domain in full, completed from reference TRBV5-6 and TRBJ2-7, reads DAGVTQSPTHLIKTRGQQVTLRCSPKSGHDTVSWYQQALGQGPQFIFQYYEEEERQRGNFPDRFSGHQFPNYSSELNVNALLLGDSALYLCASSILSGEQYFGPGTRLTVT.

This clone was seen ten or more times. The sample contains more than one DNA sequence encoding this CDR3. This chain joins TRBV5-1 and TRBJ1-2; D perhaps matches TRBD1 (5 bases). Germline assignment: CDR1 SGHRS and CDR2 YFSETQ. There are 16 residues in the CDR3. Trimming shortened V by 0 bases and J by 8 bases, and 20 bases separated the two germline ends. The CDR3 protein is CASSLEFGARVLGYTF. The CDR3 DNA reads TGCGCCAGCAGCTTGGAGTTTGGGGCCAGGGTGTTAGGCTACACCTTC.

At least ten counts were recorded for this clone. The chain couples TRBV12-3 or TRBV12-4 to TRBJ1-1; no clear D gene. CDR3 length: 12 residues. The V gene lost 6 bases and the J gene lost 5 bases, with 10 bases spanning the gap. The CDR3 sequence is CASSSMGTEAFF. CDR3 nucleotides: TGTGCCAGCAGCTCGATGGGAACTGAAGCTTTCTTT.